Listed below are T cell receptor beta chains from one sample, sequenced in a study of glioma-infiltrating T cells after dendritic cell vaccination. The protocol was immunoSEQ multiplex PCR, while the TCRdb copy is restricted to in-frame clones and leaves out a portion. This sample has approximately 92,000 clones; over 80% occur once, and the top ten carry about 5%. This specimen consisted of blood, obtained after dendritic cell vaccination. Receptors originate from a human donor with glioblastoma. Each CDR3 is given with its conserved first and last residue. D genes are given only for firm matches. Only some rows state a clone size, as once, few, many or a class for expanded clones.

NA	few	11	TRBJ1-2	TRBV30	CAYSTTGGYTF	TGTGCCTACTCTACTACTGGTGGCTACACCTTC
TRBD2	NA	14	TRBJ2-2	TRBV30	CAWSYGGAAGELFF	TGTGCCTGGAGTTACGGGGGGGCCGCCGGGGAGCTGTTTTTT
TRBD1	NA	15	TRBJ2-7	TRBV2	CASTPAKGASYEQYF	TGTGCCAGCACCCCGGCCAAGGGGGCTTCCTACGAGCAGTACTTC
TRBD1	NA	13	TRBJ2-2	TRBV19	CASRLQGTGELFF	TGTGCCAGTAGATTACAGGGGACCGGGGAGCTGTTTTTT
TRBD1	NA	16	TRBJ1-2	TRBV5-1	CASSTGTGGYDYGYTF	TGCGCCAGCAGCACAGGGACAGGGGGGTACGACTATGGCTACACCTTC
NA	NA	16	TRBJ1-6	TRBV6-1	CASSGEAAGSNSPLHF	TGTGCCAGCAGTGGCGAGGCGGCAGGGTCGAATTCACCCCTCCACTTT
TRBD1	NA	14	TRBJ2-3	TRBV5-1	CASSYDRGTDTQYF	TGCGCCAGCAGCTACGACAGGGGCACAGATACGCAGTATTTT
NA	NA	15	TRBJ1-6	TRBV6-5	CASTLNLGGSSPLHF	TGTGCCAGCACCCTAAATCTGGGGGGAAGTTCACCCCTCCACTTT
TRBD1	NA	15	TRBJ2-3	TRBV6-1	CASSGSRTGWDTQYF	TGTGCCAGCAGTGGGTCCCGGACAGGGTGGGATACGCAGTATTTT
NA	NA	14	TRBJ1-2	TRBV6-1	CASSESGGERGYTF	TGTGCCAGCAGTGAAAGCGGGGGCGAAAGGGGCTACACCTTC
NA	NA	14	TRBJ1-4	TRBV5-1	CASSLGRLNEKLFF	TGCGCCAGCAGCTTGGGGCGACTCAATGAAAAACTGTTTTTT
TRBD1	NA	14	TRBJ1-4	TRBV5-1	CASSLGQGNEKLFF	TGCGCCAGCAGCCTGGGACAGGGTAATGAAAAACTGTTTTTT
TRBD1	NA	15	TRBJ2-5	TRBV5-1	CASSGGTGNGETQYF	TGCGCCAGCAGCGGGGGGACAGGGAATGGGGAGACCCAGTACTTC
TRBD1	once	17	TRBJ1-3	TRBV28	CASSSGGGDSSGNTIYF	TGTGCCAGCAGTTCCGGGGGCGGGGACAGCTCTGGAAACACCATATATTTT
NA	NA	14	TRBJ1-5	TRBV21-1	CASSQGRGNQPQHF	TGTGCCAGCAGCCAGGGTAGAGGCAATCAGCCCCAGCATTTT